The source of this TCR beta chain is a study of technical replicates of blood from a handful of donors. The CDR3 consists of 15 residues. CDR1 is SGHDT and CDR2 is YYEEEE in the germline V gene. V was clipped by 4 bases and J by 3 bases, with 16 bases between them. TCRdb's copy holds only in-frame clones and misses some; the assay was immunoSEQ multiplex PCR. The table records 60,000 to 90,000 clones, almost 98% of them present only once. This TCR was recovered from a human donor in good health. Sequencing was carried out using T cells isolated from PBMCs. This sequence joins TRBV5-6 and TRBJ1-2; D is uncertain. This CDR3 reads CASSQTLSGHYGYTF. The DNA of the CDR3 is TGTGCCAGCAGCCAAACCTTGAGCGGGCACTATGGCTACACCTTC.